This TCR beta chain was recovered during a study of identical twins. The study's findings and limits: There is a chance that invariant MAIT and iNKT cells partially muddied zero-insertion analyses.

A universal primer site was incorporated via template switching, and the cDNA contained unique molecular identifiers. TCRdb recomputed calls from the 5' RACE reads with MiXCR, one row per CDR3 protein. The sample comprises roughly 720,000 distinct CDR3 sequences, approximately 18% of which are singletons, and less than 15% rests with the top ten. As regards this clonotype: Its target is unknown.

The sample was also reused in another study, on T cells expressing NK-cell markers. That work adds: Investigators obtained TCR beta repertoires from sorted CD3+CD56+NKG2C+, CD3+CD56+NKG2C- and CD3+CD56-NKG2C+ T cells. Dominant NKG2C+ clonotypes accounted for 1.0-7.0% of CD8+ T cells in over 5 donors.

Sequencing was carried out using PBMCs. This receptor was identified in a woman aged 18-29 years in good health.

The CDR3 reads CANSDSGRRYEQYF. Here the CDR3 DNA reads TGTGCCAACTCGGATAGCGGGAGGAGGTACGAGCAGTACTTC. The J gene is TRBJ2-7, the V gene TRBV10-3, with 10 bases aligning to TRBD2. The germline CDR1 and CDR2 sequences are ENHRY and SYGVKD. The ends lost 10 bases at V and 4 bases at J; junction bases unmatched: 10. The CDR3 loop spans 14 amino acids.